The TCR beta chain under discussion was sequenced for a study of technical replicates of blood from a few donors. Clones were sequenced by immunoSEQ multiplex PCR, and TCRdb holds only the in-frame ones, with some missing. Of around 80,000 clones in the sample, more than 90% are singletons; the top ten hold over 0.2%. Trimming stripped 6 bases from V and 3 bases from J, with 6 bases between. The germline gives CDR1 SGHAT, CDR2 FQNNGV. The CDR3 has 11 amino acids. This clone has just a few counts. This clonotype was sampled from a human donor in good health. This chain links TRBV11-2 with TRBJ2-7; D not resolved. What was sequenced was T cells isolated from PBMCs. The CDR3: CASRLIYEQYF. DNA of the CDR3: TGTGCCAGCAGGCTAATCTACGAGCAGTACTTC.